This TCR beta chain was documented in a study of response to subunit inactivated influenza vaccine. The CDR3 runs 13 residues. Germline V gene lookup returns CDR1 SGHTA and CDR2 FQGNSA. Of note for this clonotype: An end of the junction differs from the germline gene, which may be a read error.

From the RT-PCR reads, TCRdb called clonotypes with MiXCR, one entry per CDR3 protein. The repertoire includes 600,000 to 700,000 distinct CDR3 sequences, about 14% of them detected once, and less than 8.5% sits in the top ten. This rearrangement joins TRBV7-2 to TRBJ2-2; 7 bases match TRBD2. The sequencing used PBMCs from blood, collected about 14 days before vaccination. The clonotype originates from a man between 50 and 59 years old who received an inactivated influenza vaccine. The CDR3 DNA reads TGTGCCAGCAGTTTAGCGGGCAGTCGGGAGCTGTTTTTT. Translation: CASSLAGSRELFF.